This TCR beta chain stems from a study of T cells in Graves' hyperthyroidism and ophthalmopathy. In germline, CDR1 is MNHNS, CDR2 SASEGT. The CDR3 is 14 residues long. V was clipped by 2 bases and J by 4 bases, with 11 bases between them. This clonotype has ten or more counts. The investigators amplified TCR beta CDR3 regions from RNA transcripts. The HTBI primer set was used in a first-round RT-PCR of the TCR CDR3. TCRdb recomputed calls from the multiplex PCR reads with MiXCR, one row per CDR3 protein. This sample has around 380,000 distinct CDR3 sequences; about 14% occur once, and the top ten carry roughly 20%. Any patient presenting with uncontrolled infection, other autoimmune disease, pregnancy or lactation was left out. PBMCs were derived from 10 ml fresh peripheral blood.

The chain is built from TRBV6-1 and TRBJ1-2, with D tentatively TRBD1 (5 bases). This TCR was recovered from a man aged 25 to 40 with Graves' hyperthyroidism that later progressed to Graves' ophthalmopathy. The sequenced sample was blood. This CDR3 is CASSELPQGYGYTF. As DNA, the CDR3 is TGTGCCAGCAGTGAACTCCCCCAGGGCTATGGCTACACCTTC.